The 24 T cell receptor beta chains listed next were all sequenced from one sample in a study of T-cell memory formation after mild COVID-19. TCRdb reprocessed the 5' RACE reads via MiXCR and lists one record per CDR3 protein. The data show about 160,000 distinct CDR3 sequences, roughly 28% seen once. Sequences were obtained from PBMCs or a T cell subset sorted from them (not recorded which). The source of these receptors is an adult woman who had mild COVID-19 (a few samples of this study predate the infection). Cell type and time point are not known.

This clonotype has just a few counts. The chain joins TRBV6-5 to TRBJ2-7, with TRBD1 identical over 10 bases. The ends lost 6 bases at V and 7 bases at J; junction bases unmatched: 6. The germline V gene encodes CDR1 MNHEY and CDR2 SVGAGI. The CDR3 consists of 13 residues. The CDR3 DNA reads as TGTGCCAGCAGGGGACAGGGGATACAGGAGCAGTACTTC. Residues: CASRGQGIQEQYF.

This chain connects TRBV7-6 to TRBJ2-1; no definite D call. In germline, CDR1 is SGHVS, CDR2 FNYEAQ. The V gene lost 5 bases and the J gene lost 6 bases, with 11 bases spanning the gap. The CDR3 has 13 amino acids. The CDR3 coding sequence is TGTGCCAGCAGCCAACTGCTTCCCAATGAGCAGTTCTTC. Its translation: CASSQLLPNEQFF. Using reference TRBV7-6 and TRBJ2-1 for the parts outside the CDR3, the full variable domain is GAGVSQSPRYKVTKRGQDVALRCDPISGHVSLYWYRQALGQGPEFLTYFNYEAQQDKSGLPNDRFSAERPEGSISTLTIQRTEQRDSAMYRCASSQLLPNEQFFGPGTRLTVL.

The J gene is TRBJ2-6, the V gene TRBV10-3; weak D call: TRBD1 (7 bases). Trimming shortened V by 3 bases and J by 2 bases, and 17 bases separated the two germline ends. This CDR3 spans 18 amino acids. The germline gives CDR1 ENHRY, CDR2 SYGVKD. CDR3 sequence: CAISDQEGAGTGANVLTF. For the CDR3, the DNA is TGTGCCATCAGTGACCAGGAGGGGGCAGGGACTGGGGCCAACGTCCTGACTTTC.

The V call is TRBV11-2, the J call TRBJ1-2; D remains ambiguous. Germline lookup yields CDR1 SGHAT and CDR2 FQNNGV. With 0 bases removed from V and 8 bases from J, the gap between germline ends came to 16 bases. The CDR3 runs 15 residues. This CDR3 is CASSLEGSARRGYTF. Here the CDR3 DNA reads TGTGCCAGCAGCTTAGAGGGGTCGGCTAGACGAGGCTACACCTTC.

This clonotype has only a few counts. CDR3: CASQGEGYNEQFF. The CDR3 DNA is TGTGCCTCCCAGGGGGAAGGATACAATGAGCAGTTCTTC. The chain recombines TRBV10-3 with TRBJ2-1, with TRBD1 matching over 7 bases. The length of the CDR3 is 13 residues. Per the germline V gene, CDR1 is ENHRY and CDR2 is SYGVKD. With 11 bases clipped from V and 4 bases from J, the junction kept 8 bases outside the gene matches.

This clonotype has more than one count but fewer than ten. This chain joins TRBV15 and TRBJ2-1, with TRBD2 matching over 9 bases. Germline V gene data show CDR1 as LNHNV and CDR2 as YYDKDF (reference sequence). This CDR3 is built from 16 residues. The V and J ends lost 1 base and 5 bases, in that order; junction bases with no gene match: 6. CDR3 in DNA: TGTGCCACCAGCAGAGGATTCGGACTAGCGAACAATGAGCAGTTCTTC. Translation: CATSRGFGLANNEQFF.

The table lists this clonotype with a few counts. The V and J genes are TRBV4-3 and TRBJ2-3; a possible D gene is TRBD2 (6 bases). V lost 4 bases, J lost 2 bases, and 10 bases lay in between. The length of the CDR3 is 14 residues. Germline CDR1 LGHNA, CDR2 YSLEER. The CDR3 sequence: CASSLTSTTDTQYF. The CDR3 nucleotides are TGCGCCAGCAGCCTCACTAGCACCACAGATACGCAGTATTTT.

This sequence joins TRBV20-1 and TRBJ2-2; 14 bases match TRBD2. Germline CDR1 and CDR2: DFQATT and SNEGSKA (reference sequence). The CDR3 spans 14 residues. V trimming: 6 bases; J trimming: 6 bases; junction bases outside the gene matches: 3. In DNA form, the CDR3 reads TGCAGTGCCCGACTAGCGGGGGGGCCCGGGGAGCTGTTTTTT. Residues: CSARLAGGPGELFF.

This clonotype was seen at least ten times. The chain couples TRBV7-2 to TRBJ2-1, with D hard to call. This CDR3 region has 12 residues. The germline CDR1 and CDR2 sequences are SGHTA and FQGNSA. Trimming cost V 2 bases and J 7 bases, with 6 bases left between them. CDR3 coding DNA: TGTGCCAGCAGCTTACAAGGTAATGAGCAGTTCTTC. Protein: CASSLQGNEQFF.

This clonotype was seen a few times. The V and J genes are TRBV10-3 and TRBJ2-1, with D perhaps matching TRBD2 (6 bases). V was cut by 5 bases and J by 5 bases, with 10 bases left in between. This CDR3 comprises 13 residues. Germline assignment: CDR1 ENHRY and CDR2 SYGVKD. CDR3 DNA sequence: TGTGCCATCAGTCATAGCGGAAACAATGAGCAGTTCTTC. Translated, it gives CAISHSGNNEQFF.

The chain couples TRBV20-1 to TRBJ2-2, with no clear D. Germline V lookup: CDR1 DFQATT, CDR2 SNEGSKA (reference sequence). The CDR3 extends over 15 amino acids. Trimming left V 0 bases short and J 2 bases short, with 10 bases between. The CDR3 nucleotides read TGCAGTGCTAGAGATTGGCAGGTTAACACCGGGGAGCTGTTTTTT. Amino acid sequence: CSARDWQVNTGELFF.

This clonotype was seen a handful of times. The DNA for the CDR3 is TGCGCCAGCAGCTTAGCGGGGGTCGACCAAGAGACCCAGTACTTC. This translates into CASSLAGVDQETQYF. The J gene is TRBJ2-5, the V gene TRBV5-1; 8 bases fit TRBD2. The length of the CDR3 is 15 residues. Per germline, CDR1 SGHRS and CDR2 YFSETQ. Trimming removed 2 bases from V and 0 bases from J; junction bases left unmatched: 3.

This chain uses TRBV19 with TRBJ1-1, with 11 bases aligning to TRBD1. The J segment lost 9 bases and the V segment lost 4 bases, leaving 10 bases of the junction unmatched. Germline loops: CDR1 LNHDA, CDR2 SQIVND (reference sequence). The CDR3 has 15 amino acids. CDR3 sequence reads: CASSTLPGQGDKAFF. CDR3 coding DNA: TGTGCCAGTAGTACCCTCCCGGGACAGGGGGATAAAGCTTTCTTT.

This clonotype was counted a few times. The rearrangement joins TRBV4-1 to TRBJ1-3; 10 positions match TRBD1. The CDR3 is made up of 18 amino acids. Germline trimming cut 4 bases from V and 2 bases from J; bases unmatched to any gene: 11. Germline assignment: CDR1 MGHRA and CDR2 YSYEKL. CDR3 nucleotides: TGCGCCAGCAGCCGAGGCGTGAGGGACAGGGGTCCTGGAAACACCATATATTTT. Amino acid sequence: CASSRGVRDRGPGNTIYF.

The V and J genes are TRBV20-1 and TRBJ2-2; unclear D gene. V gave up 1 base and J gave up 6 bases, with 9 bases separating them. The CDR3 consists of 13 residues. In germline, CDR1 is DFQATT, CDR2 SNEGSKA (reference sequence). The CDR3 coding sequence is TGCAGTGCTAGAGGGCCTAGGGCCGGGGAGCTGTTTTTT. This codes for CSARGPRAGELFF.

This clonotype occurred a few times. The J gene is TRBJ2-3, the V gene TRBV12-3 or TRBV12-4; 11 bases line up with TRBD1. With V trimmed by 5 bases and J by 6 bases, 7 bases remained unmatched. The CDR3 is 15 amino acids. For the CDR3, the DNA is TGTGCCAGCAGTCCAGGGGGGACAGGGGGGGATACGCAGTATTTT. Translated, it gives CASSPGGTGGDTQYF.

The J gene is TRBJ1-2, the V gene TRBV4-1; D uncertain. V dropped 10 bases and J dropped 0 bases, with 15 bases sitting between them. Germline-derived CDR1 and CDR2 are MGHRA and YSYEKL. This CDR3 has 14 residues. The CDR3 here is CATQIEQPNYGYTF. In DNA, the CDR3 is TGCGCCACCCAGATCGAACAGCCTAACTATGGCTACACCTTC.

This clonotype appeared a few times. As DNA, the CDR3 is TGTGCCAGCAGCCCCACTTATGGGCGACAAGCTTTCTTT. As protein: CASSPTYGRQAFF. This chain connects TRBV11-2 to TRBJ1-1; D unclear. The CDR3 has 13 amino acids. V lost 5 bases to trimming and J lost 9 bases, with 16 bases between them. Germline CDR1 SGHAT, CDR2 FQNNGV.

The chain uses TRBV2 and TRBJ2-3, with TRBD2 matching 9 bases. With 2 bases clipped from V and 5 bases from J, the junction kept 5 bases outside the gene matches. The CDR3 contains 15 residues. Germline CDR1 SNHLY, CDR2 FYNNEI. CDR3 loop: CASSEMRGGQDTQYF. The CDR3 DNA reads TGTGCCAGCAGTGAAATGCGGGGGGGCCAAGATACGCAGTATTTT.

The chain carries TRBV7-2 and TRBJ2-7, with TRBD1 matching 11 bases. V gave up 0 bases and J gave up 4 bases; unmatched junction bases: 5. Germline V gene sequence: CDR1 SGHTA, CDR2 FQGNSA. The length of the CDR3 is 16 residues. CDR3 loop: CASSLAGQGAKYEQYF. Written as DNA, the CDR3 is TGTGCCAGCAGCTTAGCCGGACAGGGGGCAAAATACGAGCAGTACTTC.

This clonotype occurred a few times. The CDR3 DNA is TGTGCCAGCAGCTGGGACAGGGACTATGGCTACACCTTC. Translated, it gives CASSWDRDYGYTF. The genes are TRBV7-8 and TRBJ1-2; TRBD1 aligns across 9 bases. CDR3 size: 13 residues. With V trimmed by 4 bases and J by 3 bases, 0 bases remained unmatched. Looked up from germline, CDR1 is SGHVS and CDR2 is FQNEAQ.

At least ten counts were recorded for this clonotype. The gene calls are TRBV5-1 and TRBJ2-1, with 9 bases that match TRBD1. Germline-derived CDR1 and CDR2 are SGHRS and YFSETQ. CDR3 length: 18 amino acids. The V and J ends lost 5 bases and 3 bases, in that order; junction bases with no gene match: 15. CDR3 DNA: TGCGCCAGCAGATCTGCCTCTCCCCGGACAGGGGTCTACAATGAGCAGTTCTTC. Translation: CASRSASPRTGVYNEQFF.

The chain uses TRBV29-1 and TRBJ2-5; D is perhaps TRBD1 (6 bases). V was pared by 0 bases and J by 5 bases, with 16 bases between. Germline V gene data show CDR1 as SQVTM and CDR2 as ANQGSEA. The length of the CDR3 is 15 residues. The CDR3 reads CSVEDLSRGWETQYF. The CDR3 DNA reads as TGCAGCGTTGAAGATCTTTCCAGGGGCTGGGAGACCCAGTACTTC.

The CDR3, as DNA: TGTGCCAGCAGCCCCAGGGGGGGGCACATCTACGAGCAGTACTTC. Translating gives CASSPRGGHIYEQYF. The chain employs TRBV7-3 and TRBJ2-7; possibly TRBD1 or TRBD2 for D (7 bases each). V lost 5 bases, J lost 3 bases, and 17 bases lay in between. Germline V CDR1 and CDR2: SGHTA, FQGTGA. The length of the CDR3 is 15 residues. The full variable domain, rest sourced from reference TRBV7-3 and TRBJ2-7, is GAGVSQTPSNKVTEKGKYVELRCDPISGHTALYWYRQSLGQGPEFLIYFQGTGAADDSGLPNDRFFAVRPEGSVSTLKIQRTERGDSAVYLCASSPRGGHIYEQYFGPGTRLTVT.